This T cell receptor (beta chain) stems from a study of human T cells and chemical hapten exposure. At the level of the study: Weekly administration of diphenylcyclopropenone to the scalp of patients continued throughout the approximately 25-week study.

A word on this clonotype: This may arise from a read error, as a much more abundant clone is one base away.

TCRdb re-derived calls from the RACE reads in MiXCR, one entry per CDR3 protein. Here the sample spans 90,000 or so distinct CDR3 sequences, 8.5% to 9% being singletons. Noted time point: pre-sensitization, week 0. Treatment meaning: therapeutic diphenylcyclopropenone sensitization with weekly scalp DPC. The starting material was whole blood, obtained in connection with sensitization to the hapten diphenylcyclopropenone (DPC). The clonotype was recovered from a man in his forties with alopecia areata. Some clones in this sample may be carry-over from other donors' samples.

The CDR3 region is CSVVVAGDYEKYV. The DNA of the CDR3 is TGCAGCGTTGTAGTGGCAGGGGACTACGAGAAGTACGTC. The chain combines TRBV29-1 with TRBJ2-7; TRBD2 might be the D (7 bases). This CDR3 has 13 residues. CDR1 is SQVTM, CDR2 ANQGSEA, per germline.